The 4 T cell receptor beta chains in this list originate from one sample, sequenced in a study of early T cells in non-severe SARS-CoV-2 infection. Each CDR3 protein gets one entry after TCRdb re-called the 5' RACE reads with MiXCR. This sample has 100,000 to 130,000 distinct CDR3 sequences, with roughly 10% found just once. Material: whole blood. The origin of the receptors is an adult who was a healthcare worker with PCR-confirmed SARS-CoV-2 infection or an uninfected control (not recorded which).

This clonotype was recorded at least ten times. A junction end diverges from the germline sequence, so it may reflect a read error. The chain couples TRBV3-1 to TRBJ2-7; D possibly corresponds to TRBD2 (5 bases). There are 9 residues in the CDR3. Germline V lookup: CDR1 LGHDT, CDR2 YNNKEL (reference sequence). For the CDR3, the DNA is TGTGCCAGCATCTGGCGGGTAGACTTC. Its protein product is CASIWRVDF.

Ten or more counts support this clonotype. This sequence joins TRBV6-1 and TRBJ2-3, with D perhaps TRBD2 (6 bases). Germline V gene lookup returns CDR1 MNHNS and CDR2 SASEGT. The germline V and J ends were trimmed by 1 base and 0 bases, with 8 bases remaining between them. The CDR3 consists of 15 residues. CDR3 in amino acids: CASSEVAESTDTQYF. The CDR3 DNA reads TGTGCCAGCAGTGAAGTAGCGGAAAGCACAGATACGCAGTATTTT.

This clonotype was seen a handful of times. This CDR3 is CAWGDLRRADTQYF. CDR3 coding DNA: TGTGCCTGGGGGGACCTCCGCCGGGCAGATACGCAGTATTTT. The chain combines TRBV30 with TRBJ2-3; D is perhaps TRBD1 or TRBD2 (5 bases each). Germline lookup yields CDR1 GTSNPN and CDR2 SVGIG (reference sequence). The CDR3 is 14 amino acids. Trimming removed 5 bases from V and 4 bases from J, with 16 bases in between.

This clonotype was counted ten times or more. The gene calls are TRBV30 and TRBJ1-1; perhaps TRBD1 as D (6 bases). V was shortened by 5 bases and J by 5 bases, with 15 bases between the two germline ends. The germline V gene encodes CDR1 GTSNPN and CDR2 SVGIG (reference sequence). This CDR3 comprises 13 residues. CDR3 protein: CAWEAQGVTEAFF. As DNA, the CDR3 is TGTGCCTGGGAGGCACAGGGTGTGACTGAAGCTTTCTTT.